This passage covers 7 T cell receptor beta chains from one sample sequenced in a study of T cells in women clearing cervical HPV infection. Repertoires were generated with immunoSEQ multiplex PCR, while TCRdb's copy carries only in-frame clones and drops some. The sample's table shows around 30,000 clones. The sample comprised blood buffy coat. These receptors originate from a woman between 18 and 69 years old with a cervical HPV16 infection that either progressed to CIN3+ or cleared (not recorded which).

In regard to this clone: The CDR3 goes on 3 residues after the read ends, and that part is filled in from the germline J gene. The chain recombines TRBV12-3 or TRBV12-4 with TRBJ2-7; 9 bases map to TRBD1. There are 15 residues in the CDR3. Trimming cost V 1 base and J 6 bases; bases outside gene matches: 7. CDR3 bases read: TGTGCCAGCAGTTTAGGGTACGGGACAGGGCGCGAG. It yields the protein CASSLGYGTGRE. From start to end, the CDR3 is CASSLGYGTGREQYF.

Turning to this clone: The CDR3 end is not reached by the read, which stops 3 residues before it; the germline J gene fills it in. The chain is built from TRBV30 and TRBJ1-6, with D tentatively TRBD1 (6 bases). Trimming took off 4 bases at V and 7 bases at J, with 8 bases between the two ends. The CDR3 runs 12 residues. Germline CDR1 is GTSNPN and CDR2 is SVGIG (reference sequence). CDR3 in amino acids: CAWKDRNSPLHF. Incomplete CDR3 DNA: TGTGCCTGGAAGGACAGAAATTCACCC.

On this clone: The CDR3 end is not reached by the read, which stops 3 residues before it; the germline J gene fills it in. The rearrangement links TRBV7-8 to TRBJ1-5, with TRBD1 as a possible D gene (6 bases). Trimming stripped 5 bases from V and 5 bases from J, with 13 bases between. Germline-derived CDR1 and CDR2 are SGHVS and FQNEAQ. The CDR3 is 14 residues long. The CDR3 spells CASSPRDNDQPQHF. The part of the CDR3 DNA that was read is TGTGCCAGCAGCCCCCGGGACAATGATCAGCCC.

As concerns this clone: The read terminates 3 residues before the CDR3 end, so the remaining end is supplied by the germline J gene. The chain links TRBV29-1 to TRBJ1-1; the D gene is possibly TRBD1 (5 bases). V was cut by 5 bases and J by 1 base, with 11 bases left in between. Germline V gene sequence: CDR1 SQVTM, CDR2 ANQGSEA. This CDR3 has 13 amino acids. The CDR3 DNA, read in part, is TGCAGCGTTTACAGCAGGGAGAACACTGAA. Protein: CSVYSRENTE. The whole CDR3 protein is CSVYSRENTEAFF.

Details on this clone: The CDR3 end lies 3 residues beyond the end of the read and is filled in from the germline J gene. This chain links TRBV20-1 with TRBJ1-2, with TRBD1 identical over 9 bases. The CDR3 has 13 residues. Germline lookup yields CDR1 DFQATT and CDR2 SNEGSKA (reference sequence). The CDR3 here is CSALARTGVSYTF. CDR3 DNA (partial): TGCAGTGCTCTCGCCAGGACAGGGGTTAGC.

Points on this clone: The read finishes 3 residues shy of the CDR3 end, and the germline J gene is used to complete it. The J gene is TRBJ1-3, the V gene TRBV7-8; 12 bases are shared with TRBD1. The CDR3 is 14 residues long. The J segment lost 7 bases and the V segment lost 6 bases, leaving 4 bases of the junction unmatched. Germline V gene sequence: CDR1 SGHVS, CDR2 FQNEAQ. CDR3 residues: CASRTGTGGNTIYF. The CDR3 DNA, read in part, is TGTGCCAGCAGAACCGGGACAGGGGGCAACACC.

In the case of this clone: The read comes to an end 3 residues before the CDR3 does, leaving the germline J gene to fill in the end. J is TRBJ2-1 and V is TRBV7-2; TRBD2 might be the D (5 bases). V lost 4 bases, J lost 6 bases, and 16 bases lay in between. Per the germline V gene, CDR1 is SGHTA and CDR2 is FQGNSA. The CDR3 has 15 residues. The covered CDR3 bases are TGTGCCAGCAGCTCTCCCGCTAGCTCCCTCAATGAG. It translates to CASSSPASSLNE. From start to end, the CDR3 is CASSSPASSLNEQFF.